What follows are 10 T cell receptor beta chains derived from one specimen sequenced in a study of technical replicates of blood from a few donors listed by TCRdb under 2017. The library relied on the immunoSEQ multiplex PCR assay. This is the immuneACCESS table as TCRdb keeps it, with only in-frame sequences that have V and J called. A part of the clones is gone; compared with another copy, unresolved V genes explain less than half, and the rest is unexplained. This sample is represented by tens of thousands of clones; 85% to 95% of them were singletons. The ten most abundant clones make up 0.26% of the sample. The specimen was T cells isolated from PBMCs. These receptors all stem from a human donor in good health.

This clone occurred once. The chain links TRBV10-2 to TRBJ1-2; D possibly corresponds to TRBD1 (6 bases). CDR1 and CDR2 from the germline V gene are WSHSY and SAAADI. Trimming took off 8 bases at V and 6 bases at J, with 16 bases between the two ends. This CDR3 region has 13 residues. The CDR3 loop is CASSVEGGDGYTF. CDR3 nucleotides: TGCGCCAGCTCGGTAGAGGGGGGGGATGGCTACACCTTC.

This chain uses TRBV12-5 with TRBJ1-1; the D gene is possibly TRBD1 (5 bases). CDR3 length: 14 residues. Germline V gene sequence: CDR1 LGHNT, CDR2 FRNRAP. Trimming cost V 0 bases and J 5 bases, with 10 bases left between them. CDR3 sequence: CASGLVFRQTEAFF. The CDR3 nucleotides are TGTGCTAGTGGTTTGGTTTTCAGACAGACTGAAGCTTTCTTT.

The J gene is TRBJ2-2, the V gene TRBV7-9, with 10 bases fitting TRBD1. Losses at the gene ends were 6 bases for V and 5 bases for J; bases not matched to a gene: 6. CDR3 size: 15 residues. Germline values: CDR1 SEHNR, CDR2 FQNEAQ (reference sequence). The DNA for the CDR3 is TGTGCCAGCAGACCGGGACAGGGGTTGACCGGGGAGCTGTTTTTT. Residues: CASRPGQGLTGELFF.

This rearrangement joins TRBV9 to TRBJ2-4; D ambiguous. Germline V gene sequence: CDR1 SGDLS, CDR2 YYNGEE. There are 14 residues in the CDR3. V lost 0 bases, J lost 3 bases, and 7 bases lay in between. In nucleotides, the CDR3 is TGTGCCAGCAGCGTAGATGGGCGCAAAAACATTCAGTACTTC. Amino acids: CASSVDGRKNIQYF.

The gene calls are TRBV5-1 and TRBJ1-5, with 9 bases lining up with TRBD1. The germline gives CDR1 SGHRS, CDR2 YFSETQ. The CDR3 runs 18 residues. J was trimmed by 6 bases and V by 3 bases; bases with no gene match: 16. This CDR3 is CASSYILPGQGTIQPQHF. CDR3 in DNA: TGCGCCAGCAGCTACATACTTCCGGGACAGGGCACAATTCAGCCCCAGCATTTT.

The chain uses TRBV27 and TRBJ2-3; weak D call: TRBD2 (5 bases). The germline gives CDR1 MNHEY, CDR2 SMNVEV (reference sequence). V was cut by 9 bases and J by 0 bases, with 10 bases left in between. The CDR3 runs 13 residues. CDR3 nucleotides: TGTGCCAGACGGGGTGCTAGCACAGATACGCAGTATTTT. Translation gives CARRGASTDTQYF.

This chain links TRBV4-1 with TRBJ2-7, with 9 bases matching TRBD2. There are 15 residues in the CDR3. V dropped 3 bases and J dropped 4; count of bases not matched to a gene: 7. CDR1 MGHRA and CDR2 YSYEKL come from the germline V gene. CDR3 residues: CASSHLPTSGYEQYF. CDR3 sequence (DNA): TGCGCCAGCAGCCATCTCCCGACTAGCGGTTACGAGCAGTACTTC.

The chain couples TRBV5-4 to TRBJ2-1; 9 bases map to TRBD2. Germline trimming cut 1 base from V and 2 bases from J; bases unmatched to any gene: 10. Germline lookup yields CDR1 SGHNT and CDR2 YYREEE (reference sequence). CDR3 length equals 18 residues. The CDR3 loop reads CASSLSLAGVAAYNEQFF. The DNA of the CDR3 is TGTGCCAGCAGCTTGAGCTTAGCGGGAGTCGCCGCCTACAATGAGCAGTTCTTC.

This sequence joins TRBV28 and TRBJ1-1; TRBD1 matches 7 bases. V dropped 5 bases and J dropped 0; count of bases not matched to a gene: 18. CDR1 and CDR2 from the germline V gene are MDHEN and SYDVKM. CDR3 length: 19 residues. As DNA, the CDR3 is TGTGCCAGCAGTCCGCGTTATTACAGGGGCCCGAGTATGAACACTGAAGCTTTCTTT. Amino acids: CASSPRYYRGPSMNTEAFF.

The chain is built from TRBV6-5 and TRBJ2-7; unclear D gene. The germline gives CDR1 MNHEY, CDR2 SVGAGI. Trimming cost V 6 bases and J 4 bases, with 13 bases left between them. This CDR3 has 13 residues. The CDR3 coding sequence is TGTGCCAGCAGGGGCCTCTATCTATACGAGCAGTACTTC. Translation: CASRGLYLYEQYF.